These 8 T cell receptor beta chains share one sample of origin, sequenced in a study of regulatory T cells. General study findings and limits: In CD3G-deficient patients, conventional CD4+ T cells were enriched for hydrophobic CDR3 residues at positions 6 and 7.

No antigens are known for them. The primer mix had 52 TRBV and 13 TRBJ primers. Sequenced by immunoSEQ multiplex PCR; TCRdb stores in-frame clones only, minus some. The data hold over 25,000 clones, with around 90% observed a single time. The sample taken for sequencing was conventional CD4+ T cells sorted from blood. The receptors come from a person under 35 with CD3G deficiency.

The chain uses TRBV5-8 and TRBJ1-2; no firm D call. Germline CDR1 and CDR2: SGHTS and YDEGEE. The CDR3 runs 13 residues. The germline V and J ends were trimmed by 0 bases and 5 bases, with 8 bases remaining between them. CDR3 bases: TGTGCCAGCAGCTTGGGACGGGCTTATGGCTACACCTTC. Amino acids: CASSLGRAYGYTF.

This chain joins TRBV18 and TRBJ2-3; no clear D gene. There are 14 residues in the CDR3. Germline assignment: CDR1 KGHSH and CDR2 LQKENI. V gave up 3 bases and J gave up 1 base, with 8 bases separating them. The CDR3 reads CASSPGWGTDTQYF. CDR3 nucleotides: TGTGCCAGCTCACCCGGATGGGGCACAGATACGCAGTATTTT.

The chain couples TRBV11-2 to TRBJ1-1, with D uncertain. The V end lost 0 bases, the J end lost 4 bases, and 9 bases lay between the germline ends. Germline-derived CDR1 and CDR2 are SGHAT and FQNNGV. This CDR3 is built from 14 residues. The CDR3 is CASSLEPGSTEAFF. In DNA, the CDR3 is TGTGCCAGCAGCTTAGAACCCGGTAGCACTGAAGCTTTCTTT.

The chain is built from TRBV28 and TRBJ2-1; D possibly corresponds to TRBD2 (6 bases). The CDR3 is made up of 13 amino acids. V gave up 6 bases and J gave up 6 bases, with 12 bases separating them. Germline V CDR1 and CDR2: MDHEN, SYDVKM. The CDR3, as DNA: TGTGCCAGCAGATTCATGGGGGGCAATGAGCAGTTCTTC. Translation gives CASRFMGGNEQFF.

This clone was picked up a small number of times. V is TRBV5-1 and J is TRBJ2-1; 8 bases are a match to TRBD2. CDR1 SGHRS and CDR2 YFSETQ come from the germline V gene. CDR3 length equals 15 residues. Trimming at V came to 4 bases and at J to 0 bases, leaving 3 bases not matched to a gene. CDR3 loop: CASSPLAGSYNEQFF. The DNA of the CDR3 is TGCGCCAGCAGCCCTCTAGCGGGCTCCTACAATGAGCAGTTCTTC.

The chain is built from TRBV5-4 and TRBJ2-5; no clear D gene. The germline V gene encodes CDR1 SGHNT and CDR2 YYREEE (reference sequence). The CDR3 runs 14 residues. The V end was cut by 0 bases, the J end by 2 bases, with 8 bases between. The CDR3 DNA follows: TGTGCCAGCAGCTTGGCTCTTGGGCAAGAGACCCAGTACTTC. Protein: CASSLALGQETQYF.

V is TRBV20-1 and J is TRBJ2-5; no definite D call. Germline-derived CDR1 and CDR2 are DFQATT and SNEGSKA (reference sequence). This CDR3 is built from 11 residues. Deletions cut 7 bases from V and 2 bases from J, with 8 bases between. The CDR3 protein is CSGTAQETQYF. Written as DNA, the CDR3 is TGCAGTGGCACAGCACAAGAGACCCAGTACTTC.

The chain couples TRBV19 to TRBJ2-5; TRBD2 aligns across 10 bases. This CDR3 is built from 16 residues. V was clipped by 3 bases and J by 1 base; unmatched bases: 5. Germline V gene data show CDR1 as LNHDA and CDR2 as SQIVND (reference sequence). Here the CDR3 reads CASSMSASGGQETQYF. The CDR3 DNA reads TGTGCCAGTAGTATGAGTGCTAGCGGGGGCCAAGAGACCCAGTACTTC.